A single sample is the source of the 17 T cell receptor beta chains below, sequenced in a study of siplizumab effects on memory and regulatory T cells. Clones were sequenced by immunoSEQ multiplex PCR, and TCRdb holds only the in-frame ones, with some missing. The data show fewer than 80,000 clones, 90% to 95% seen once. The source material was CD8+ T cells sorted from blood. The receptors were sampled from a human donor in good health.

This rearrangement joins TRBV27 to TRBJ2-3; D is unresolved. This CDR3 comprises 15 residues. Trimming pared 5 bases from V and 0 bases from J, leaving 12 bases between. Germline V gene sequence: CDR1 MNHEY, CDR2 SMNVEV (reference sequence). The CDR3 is CASSRATVSTDTQYF. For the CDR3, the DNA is TGTGCCAGCAGTCGGGCTACCGTAAGCACAGATACGCAGTATTTT.

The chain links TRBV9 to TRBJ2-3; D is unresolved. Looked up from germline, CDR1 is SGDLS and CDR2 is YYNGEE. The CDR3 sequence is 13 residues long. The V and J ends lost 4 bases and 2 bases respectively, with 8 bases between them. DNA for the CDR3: TGTGCCAGCAGCTTATGGCCCACAGATACGCAGTATTTT. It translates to CASSLWPTDTQYF.

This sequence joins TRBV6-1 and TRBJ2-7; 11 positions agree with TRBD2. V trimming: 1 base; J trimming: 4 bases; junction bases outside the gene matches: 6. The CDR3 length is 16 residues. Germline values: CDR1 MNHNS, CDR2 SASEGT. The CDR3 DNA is TGTGCCAGCAGTGAAGGGAGACTAGCGGGGACTTACGAGCAGTACTTC. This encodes CASSEGRLAGTYEQYF.

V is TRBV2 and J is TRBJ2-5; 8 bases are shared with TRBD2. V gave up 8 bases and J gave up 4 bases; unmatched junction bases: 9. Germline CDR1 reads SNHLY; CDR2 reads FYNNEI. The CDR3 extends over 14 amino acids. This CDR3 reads CASVAGLMGETQYF. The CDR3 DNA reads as TGTGCCAGCGTAGCGGGGCTTATGGGAGAGACCCAGTACTTC.

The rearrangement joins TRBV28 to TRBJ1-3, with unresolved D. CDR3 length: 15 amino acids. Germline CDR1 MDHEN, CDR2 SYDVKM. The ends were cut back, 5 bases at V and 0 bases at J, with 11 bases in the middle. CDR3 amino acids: CASSPGIDSGNTIYF. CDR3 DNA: TGTGCCAGCAGTCCCGGGATCGACTCTGGAAACACCATATATTTT.

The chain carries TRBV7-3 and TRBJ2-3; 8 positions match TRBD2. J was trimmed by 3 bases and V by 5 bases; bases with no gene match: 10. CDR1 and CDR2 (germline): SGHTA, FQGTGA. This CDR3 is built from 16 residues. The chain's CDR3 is CASSPLIAGSTDTQYF. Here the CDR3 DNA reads TGTGCCAGCAGCCCTCTAATAGCGGGATCGACAGATACGCAGTATTTT.

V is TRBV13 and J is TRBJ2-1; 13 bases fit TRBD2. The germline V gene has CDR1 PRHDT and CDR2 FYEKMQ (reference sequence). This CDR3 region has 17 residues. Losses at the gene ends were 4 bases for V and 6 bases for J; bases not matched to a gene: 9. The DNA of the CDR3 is TGTGCCAGCAGCTCGGGACTAGCGGGGCCAAGGACCAATGAGCAGTTCTTC. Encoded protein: CASSSGLAGPRTNEQFF.

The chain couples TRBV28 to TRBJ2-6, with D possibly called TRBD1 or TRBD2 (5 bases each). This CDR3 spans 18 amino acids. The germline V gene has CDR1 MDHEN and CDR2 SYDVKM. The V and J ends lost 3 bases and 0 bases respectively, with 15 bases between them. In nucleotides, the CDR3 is TGTGCCAGCAGTTTCTTGAGGGACGGCCTCTCTGGGGCCAACGTCCTGACTTTC. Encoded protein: CASSFLRDGLSGANVLTF.

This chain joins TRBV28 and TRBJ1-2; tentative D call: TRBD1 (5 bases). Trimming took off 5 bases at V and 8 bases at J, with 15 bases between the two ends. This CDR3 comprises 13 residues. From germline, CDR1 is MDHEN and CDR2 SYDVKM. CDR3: CASSPRVLEGYTF. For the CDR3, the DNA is TGTGCCAGCAGTCCCAGGGTTTTAGAGGGCTACACCTTC.

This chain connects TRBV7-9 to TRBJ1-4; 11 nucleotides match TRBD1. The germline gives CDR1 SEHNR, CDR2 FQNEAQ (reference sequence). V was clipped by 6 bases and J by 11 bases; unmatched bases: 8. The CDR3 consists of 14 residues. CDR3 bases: TGTGCCAGCAGATCGGACAGGGGGCCGTTCAAACTGTTTTTT. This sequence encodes CASRSDRGPFKLFF.

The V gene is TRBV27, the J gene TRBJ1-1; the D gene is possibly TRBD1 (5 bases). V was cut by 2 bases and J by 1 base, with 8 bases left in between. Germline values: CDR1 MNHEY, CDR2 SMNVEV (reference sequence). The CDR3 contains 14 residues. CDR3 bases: TGTGCCAGCAGTTTACAGGGAGCGAACACTGAAGCTTTCTTT. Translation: CASSLQGANTEAFF.

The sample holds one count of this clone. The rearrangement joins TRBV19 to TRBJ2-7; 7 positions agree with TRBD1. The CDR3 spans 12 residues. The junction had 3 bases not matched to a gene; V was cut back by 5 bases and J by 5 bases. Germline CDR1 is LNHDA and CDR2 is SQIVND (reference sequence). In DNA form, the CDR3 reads TGTGCCAGTAGTGTTGGGACAGACGAGCAGTACTTC. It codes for CASSVGTDEQYF.

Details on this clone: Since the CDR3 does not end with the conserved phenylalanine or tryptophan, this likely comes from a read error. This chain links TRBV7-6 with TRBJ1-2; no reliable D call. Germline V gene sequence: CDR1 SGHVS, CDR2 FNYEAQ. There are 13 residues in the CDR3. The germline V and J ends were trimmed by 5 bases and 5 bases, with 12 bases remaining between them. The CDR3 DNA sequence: TGTGCCAGCAGCCCGGACGCACGATATGGCTACACCCTC. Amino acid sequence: CASSPDARYGYTL.

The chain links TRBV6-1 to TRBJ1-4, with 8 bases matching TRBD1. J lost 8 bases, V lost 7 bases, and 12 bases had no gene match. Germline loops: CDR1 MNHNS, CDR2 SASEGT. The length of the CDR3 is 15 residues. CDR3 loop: CASTMGQGAGEKLFF. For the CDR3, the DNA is TGTGCCAGCACAATGGGGCAGGGGGCCGGAGAAAAACTGTTTTTT.

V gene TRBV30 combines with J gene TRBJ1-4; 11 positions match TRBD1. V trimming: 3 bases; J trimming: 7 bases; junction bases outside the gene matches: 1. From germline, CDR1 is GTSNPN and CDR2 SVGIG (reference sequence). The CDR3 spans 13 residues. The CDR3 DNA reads TGTGCCTGGAGGGACAGGGGGCGTGAAAAACTGTTTTTT. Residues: CAWRDRGREKLFF.

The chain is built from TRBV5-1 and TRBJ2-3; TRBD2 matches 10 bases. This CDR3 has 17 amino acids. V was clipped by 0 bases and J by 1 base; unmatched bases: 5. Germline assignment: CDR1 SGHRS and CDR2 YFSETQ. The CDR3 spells CASSLDSGTSGTDTQYF. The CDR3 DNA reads TGCGCCAGCAGCTTGGACTCCGGGACTAGCGGCACAGATACGCAGTATTTT.

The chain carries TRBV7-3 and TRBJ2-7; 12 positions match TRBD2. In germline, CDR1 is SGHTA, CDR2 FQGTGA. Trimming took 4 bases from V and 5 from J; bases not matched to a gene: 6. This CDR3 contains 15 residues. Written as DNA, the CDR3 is TGTGCCAGCAGCTCTCTAGCGGGGGGGACCCACGAGCAGTACTTC. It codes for CASSSLAGGTHEQYF.